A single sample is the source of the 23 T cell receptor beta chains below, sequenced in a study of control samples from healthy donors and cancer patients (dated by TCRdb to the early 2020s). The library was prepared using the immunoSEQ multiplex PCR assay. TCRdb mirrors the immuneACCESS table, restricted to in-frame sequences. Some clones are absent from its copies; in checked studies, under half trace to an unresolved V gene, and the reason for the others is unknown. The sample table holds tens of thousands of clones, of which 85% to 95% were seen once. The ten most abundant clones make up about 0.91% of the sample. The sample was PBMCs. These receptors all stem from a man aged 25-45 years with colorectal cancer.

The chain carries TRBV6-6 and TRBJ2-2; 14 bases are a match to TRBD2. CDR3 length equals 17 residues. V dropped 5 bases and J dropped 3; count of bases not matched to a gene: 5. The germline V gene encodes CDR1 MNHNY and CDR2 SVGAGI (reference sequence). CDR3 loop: CASSLGLAGGYTGELFF. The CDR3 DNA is TGTGCCAGCAGTCTCGGACTAGCGGGGGGCTACACCGGGGAGCTGTTTTTT.

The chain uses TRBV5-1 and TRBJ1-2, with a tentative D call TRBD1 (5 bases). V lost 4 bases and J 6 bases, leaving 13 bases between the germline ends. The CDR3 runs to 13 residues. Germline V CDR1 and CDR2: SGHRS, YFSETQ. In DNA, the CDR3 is TGCGCCAGCAGCCAAACCGGGACGGATGGCTACACCTTC. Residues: CASSQTGTDGYTF.

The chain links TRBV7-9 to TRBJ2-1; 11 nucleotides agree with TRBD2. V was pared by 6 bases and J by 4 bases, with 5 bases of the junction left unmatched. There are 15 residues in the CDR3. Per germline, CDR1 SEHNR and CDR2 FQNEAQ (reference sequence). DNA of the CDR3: TGTGCCAGCAGACCTAGCGGGGGGTTGTACAATGAGCAGTTCTTC. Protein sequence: CASRPSGGLYNEQFF.

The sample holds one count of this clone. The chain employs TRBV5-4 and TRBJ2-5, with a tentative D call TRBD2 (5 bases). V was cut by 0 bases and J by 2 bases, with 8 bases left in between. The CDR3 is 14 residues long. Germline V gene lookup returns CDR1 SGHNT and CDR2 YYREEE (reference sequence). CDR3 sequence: CASSLGGSQETQYF. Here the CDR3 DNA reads TGTGCCAGCAGCTTGGGCGGGTCACAAGAGACCCAGTACTTC.

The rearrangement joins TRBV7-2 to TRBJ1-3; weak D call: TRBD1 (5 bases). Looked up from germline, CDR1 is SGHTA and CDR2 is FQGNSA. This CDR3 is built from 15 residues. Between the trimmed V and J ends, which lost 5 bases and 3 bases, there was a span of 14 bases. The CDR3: CASSVPGSGGNTIYF. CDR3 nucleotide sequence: TGTGCCAGCAGCGTCCCAGGGTCTGGTGGAAACACCATATATTTT.

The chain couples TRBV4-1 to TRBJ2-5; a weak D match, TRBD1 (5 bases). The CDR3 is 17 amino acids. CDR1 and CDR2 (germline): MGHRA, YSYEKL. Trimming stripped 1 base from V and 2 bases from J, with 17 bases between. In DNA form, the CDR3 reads TGCGCCAGCAGCCAAGGGAAGGTTTGGGGCCAGCAAGAGACCCAGTACTTC. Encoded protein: CASSQGKVWGQQETQYF.

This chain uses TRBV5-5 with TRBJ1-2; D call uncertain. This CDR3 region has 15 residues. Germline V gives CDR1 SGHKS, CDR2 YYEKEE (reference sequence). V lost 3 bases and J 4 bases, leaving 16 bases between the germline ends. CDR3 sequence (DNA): TGTGCCAGCAGCTGGTGGGGTCACGGAGGCTATGGCTACACCTTC. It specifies CASSWWGHGGYGYTF. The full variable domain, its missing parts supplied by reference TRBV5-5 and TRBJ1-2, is DAGVTQSPTHLIKTRGQQVTLRCSPISGHKSVSWYQQVLGQGPQFIFQYYEKEERGRGNFPDRFSARQFPNYSSELNVNALLLGDSALYLCASSWWGHGGYGYTFGSGTRLTVV.

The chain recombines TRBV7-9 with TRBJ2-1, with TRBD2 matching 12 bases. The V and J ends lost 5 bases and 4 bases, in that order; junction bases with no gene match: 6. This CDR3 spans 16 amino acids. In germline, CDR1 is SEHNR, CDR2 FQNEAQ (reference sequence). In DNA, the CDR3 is TGTGCCAGCAGCCCGAGACTAGCGGGGGTTTACAATGAGCAGTTCTTC. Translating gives CASSPRLAGVYNEQFF.

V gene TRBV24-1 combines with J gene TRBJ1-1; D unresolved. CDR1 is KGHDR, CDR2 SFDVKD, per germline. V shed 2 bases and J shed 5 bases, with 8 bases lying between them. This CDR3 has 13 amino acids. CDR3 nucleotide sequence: TGTGCCACCAGTGATTGGGGAGGAACTGAAGCTTTCTTT. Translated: CATSDWGGTEAFF.

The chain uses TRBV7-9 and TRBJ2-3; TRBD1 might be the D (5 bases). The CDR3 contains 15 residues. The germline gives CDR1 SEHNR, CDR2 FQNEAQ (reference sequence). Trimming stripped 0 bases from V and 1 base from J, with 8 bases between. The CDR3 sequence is CASSLALQGTDTQYF. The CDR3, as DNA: TGTGCCAGCAGCTTAGCCTTACAGGGCACAGATACGCAGTATTTT. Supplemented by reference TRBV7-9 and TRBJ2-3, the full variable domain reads DTGVSQNPRHKITKRGQNVTFRCDPISEHNRLYWYRQTLGQGPEFLTYFQNEAQLEKSRLLSDRFSAERPKGSFSTLEIQRTEQGDSAMYLCASSLALQGTDTQYFGPGTRLTVL.

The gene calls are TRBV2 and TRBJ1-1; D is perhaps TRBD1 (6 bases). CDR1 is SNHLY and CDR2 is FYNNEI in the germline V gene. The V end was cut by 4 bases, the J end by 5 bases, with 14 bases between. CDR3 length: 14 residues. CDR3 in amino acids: CASSGYRGGTEAFF. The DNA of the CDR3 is TGTGCCAGCAGTGGGTATAGGGGGGGAACTGAAGCTTTCTTT.

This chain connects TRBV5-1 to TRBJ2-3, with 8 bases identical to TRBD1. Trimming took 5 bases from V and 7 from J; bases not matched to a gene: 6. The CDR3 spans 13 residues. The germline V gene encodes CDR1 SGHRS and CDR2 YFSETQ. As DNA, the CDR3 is TGCGCCAGCAGTCCAGGGGGCGCGAATACGCAGTATTTT. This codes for CASSPGGANTQYF.

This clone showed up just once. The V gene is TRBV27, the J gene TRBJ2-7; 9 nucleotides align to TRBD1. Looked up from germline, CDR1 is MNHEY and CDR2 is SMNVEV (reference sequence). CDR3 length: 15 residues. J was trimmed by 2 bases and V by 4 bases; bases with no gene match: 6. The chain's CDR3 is CASSSKDRGTYEQYF. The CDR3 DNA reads TGTGCCAGCAGTTCGAAGGACAGGGGTACCTACGAGCAGTACTTC.

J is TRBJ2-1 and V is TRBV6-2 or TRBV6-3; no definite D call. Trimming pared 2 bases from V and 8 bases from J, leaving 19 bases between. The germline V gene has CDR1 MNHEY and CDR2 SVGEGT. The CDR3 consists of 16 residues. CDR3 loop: CASSYDMRPPRDEQFF. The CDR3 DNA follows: TGTGCCAGCAGTTACGATATGCGGCCCCCTAGGGATGAGCAGTTCTTC.

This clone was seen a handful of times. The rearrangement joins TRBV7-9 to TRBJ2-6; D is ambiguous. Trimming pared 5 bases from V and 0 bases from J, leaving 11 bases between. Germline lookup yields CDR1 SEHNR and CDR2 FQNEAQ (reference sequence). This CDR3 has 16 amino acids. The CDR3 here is CASSPGLSSGANVLTF. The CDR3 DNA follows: TGTGCCAGCAGCCCGGGCCTATCCTCTGGGGCCAACGTCCTGACTTTC.

CDR3 nucleotide sequence: TGTGCCAGCAGTGAAGTTACGGTAGAGCAGTACGTC. Its translation is CASSEVTVEQYV. This chain links TRBV6-1 with TRBJ2-7, with D hard to call. V gave up 1 base and J gave up 7 bases, with 8 bases separating them. Per germline, CDR1 MNHNS and CDR2 SASEGT. The CDR3 consists of 12 residues.

The CDR3 loop is CASTLQGGGYGYTF. The CDR3 DNA sequence: TGTGCCAGTACCCTCCAGGGAGGTGGGTATGGCTACACCTTC. The rearrangement uses TRBV19 and TRBJ1-2, with D possibly being TRBD1 (5 bases). The CDR3 loop spans 14 amino acids. From germline, CDR1 is LNHDA and CDR2 SQIVND (reference sequence). The V end lost 7 bases, the J end lost 5 bases, and 17 bases lay between the germline ends.

This CDR3 reads CAWSVLGLGQETQYF. CDR3 coding DNA: TGTGCCTGGAGTGTACTCGGGTTAGGTCAGGAGACCCAGTACTTC. The chain has TRBV30 and TRBJ2-5; D is unclear. This CDR3 region has 15 residues. Trimming removed 0 bases at V and 5 bases at J, with 16 bases between. Per germline, CDR1 GTSNPN and CDR2 SVGIG (reference sequence).

The CDR3 nucleotides read TGTGCCAGCAGCTCCCAGTATAACGAGCAGTACTTC. As protein: CASSSQYNEQYF. The chain employs TRBV7-9 and TRBJ2-7; D remains ambiguous. Germline-derived CDR1 and CDR2 are SEHNR and FQNEAQ (reference sequence). The CDR3 loop spans 12 amino acids. Trimming stripped 4 bases from V and 5 bases from J, with 9 bases between.

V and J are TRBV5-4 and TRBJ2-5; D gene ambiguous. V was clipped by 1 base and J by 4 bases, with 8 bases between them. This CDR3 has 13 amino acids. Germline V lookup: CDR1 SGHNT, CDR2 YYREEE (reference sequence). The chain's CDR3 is CASSLQTGETQYF. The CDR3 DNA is TGTGCCAGCAGCTTGCAAACTGGAGAGACCCAGTACTTC.

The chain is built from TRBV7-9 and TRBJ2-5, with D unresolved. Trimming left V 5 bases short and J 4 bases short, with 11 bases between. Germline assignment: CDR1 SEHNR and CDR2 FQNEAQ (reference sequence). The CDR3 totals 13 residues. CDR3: CASSEARGETQYF. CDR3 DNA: TGTGCCAGCAGCGAGGCTAGAGGAGAGACCCAGTACTTC.

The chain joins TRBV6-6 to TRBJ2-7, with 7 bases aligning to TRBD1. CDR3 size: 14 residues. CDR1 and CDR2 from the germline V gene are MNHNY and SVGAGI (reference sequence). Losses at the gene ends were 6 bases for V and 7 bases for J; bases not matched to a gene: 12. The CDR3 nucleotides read TGTGCCAGCAGGGGACAGCCTCTTCCGTATGAGCAGTACGTC. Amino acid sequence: CASRGQPLPYEQYV.

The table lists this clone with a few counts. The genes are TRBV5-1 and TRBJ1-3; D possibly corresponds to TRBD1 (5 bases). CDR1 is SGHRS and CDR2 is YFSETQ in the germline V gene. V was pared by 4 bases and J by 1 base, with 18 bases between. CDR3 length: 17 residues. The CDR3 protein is CASSPIQGTGSGNTIYF. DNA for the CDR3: TGCGCCAGCAGCCCGATCCAGGGAACCGGTTCTGGAAACACCATATATTTT.